These 14 T cell receptor beta chains originate from one sample sequenced in a study of blood T cells in healthy people across ages. A second PCR of about 7 to 12 cycles used a sample-barcoded 5' primer and a J-beta primer mix. TCRdb reanalysed the 5' RACE reads using MiXCR and keeps one entry per CDR3 protein. The sample lists 700,000 to 850,000 distinct CDR3 sequences, 35% to 40% seen once, with approximately 12% in the top ten. The specimen sequenced was blood. Receptors originate from a man younger than 35 in good health.

This clonotype has only a few counts. The J gene is TRBJ2-7, the V gene TRBV20-1; perhaps TRBD1 as D (6 bases). This CDR3 has 14 amino acids. The germline gives CDR1 DFQATT, CDR2 SNEGSKA (reference sequence). Trimming took off 4 bases at V and 3 bases at J, with 16 bases between the two ends. This chain's CDR3 is CSATPQGSFYEQYF. CDR3 DNA: TGCAGTGCTACGCCCCAGGGGTCATTCTACGAGCAGTACTTC.

This clonotype was counted a few times. The chain couples TRBV30 to TRBJ2-5, with D hard to call. Per the germline V gene, CDR1 is GTSNPN and CDR2 is SVGIG (reference sequence). V was clipped by 2 bases and J by 2 bases, with 9 bases between them. The CDR3 length is 13 residues. The CDR3 DNA reads as TGTGCCTGGAGTTTGGCCGGTCAAGAGACCCAGTACTTC. Protein sequence: CAWSLAGQETQYF.

This clonotype occurred many times. The chain combines TRBV4-1 with TRBJ1-5; 7 nucleotides line up with TRBD1. This CDR3 contains 15 residues. Germline V CDR1 and CDR2: MGHRA, YSYEKL. J gave up 2 bases and V 6 bases, and 7 bases lay outside the gene matches. CDR3 in DNA: TGCGCCAGCAGGGCACAGGGGAGAGGCAATCAGCCCCAGCATTTT. Its protein product is CASRAQGRGNQPQHF.

J is TRBJ2-7 and V is TRBV4-3; TRBD2 might be the D (7 bases). Germline CDR1 is LGHNA and CDR2 is YSLEER. V was trimmed by 0 bases and J by 2 bases, leaving 14 bases between them. The CDR3 totals 16 residues. The CDR3 protein is CASSQDRGGLAYEQYF. DNA of the CDR3: TGCGCCAGCAGCCAAGATAGGGGGGGGCTTGCCTACGAGCAGTACTTC.

This chain uses TRBV6-6 with TRBJ2-7; 7 nucleotides match TRBD2. Per the germline V gene, CDR1 is MNHNY and CDR2 is SVGAGI (reference sequence). The V segment lost 5 bases and the J segment 7 bases; nucleotides outside the gene matches: 11. There are 14 residues in the CDR3. This chain's CDR3 is CASSPGTIEAEQYF. The CDR3, as DNA: TGTGCCAGCAGTCCCGGGACTATTGAGGCTGAGCAGTACTTC.

This clonotype was picked up one time. The chain uses TRBV3-1 and TRBJ2-5, with D possibly being TRBD2 (5 bases). Germline CDR1 LGHDT, CDR2 YNNKEL (reference sequence). CDR3 length: 15 amino acids. Trimming took off 6 bases at V and 1 base at J, with 15 bases between the two ends. CDR3 sequence: CASSRPIASQETQYF. The DNA for the CDR3 is TGTGCCAGCAGTCGCCCTATAGCGTCCCAAGAGACCCAGTACTTC.

This clonotype came up a few times. V usage is TRBV5-1 and J usage is TRBJ2-1; a possible D gene is TRBD1 (5 bases). CDR3 length: 13 residues. CDR1 and CDR2 (germline): SGHRS, YFSETQ. Between the trimmed V and J ends, which lost 4 bases and 3 bases, there was a span of 8 bases. Here the CDR3 reads CASSQDIYNEQFF. The CDR3 nucleotides are TGCGCCAGCAGCCAGGACATCTACAATGAGCAGTTCTTC.

The rearrangement joins TRBV2 to TRBJ2-7; TRBD2 matches 8 bases. CDR1 and CDR2 (germline): SNHLY, FYNNEI. The CDR3 spans 14 residues. Trimming took 7 bases from V and 5 from J; bases not matched to a gene: 10. The CDR3 loop reads CASMTDGRDNEQYF. The CDR3 bases are TGTGCCAGCATGACCGACGGGAGGGATAACGAGCAGTACTTC.

CDR3 coding DNA: TGTGCCAGCAGTTGGACCCGTGGGGCTTTCTTT. Translation gives CASSWTRGAFF. V usage is TRBV28 and J usage is TRBJ1-1; D gene uncertain. The germline V gene encodes CDR1 MDHEN and CDR2 SYDVKM. The V end lost 4 bases, the J end lost 11 bases, and 11 bases lay between the germline ends. This CDR3 is built from 11 residues.

Details on this clonotype: This may arise from a read error, as a much more abundant clone is one base away. V usage is TRBV12-3 or TRBV12-4 and J usage is TRBJ2-5; 10 nucleotides match TRBD2. The CDR3 length is 15 residues. Losses at the gene ends were 5 bases for V and 11 bases for J; bases not matched to a gene: 14. CDR3 residues: CASSLKRGGFDEQYF. In nucleotides, the CDR3 is TGTGCCAGCAGTCTCAAGCGGGGGGGTTTCGATGAGCAGTACTTC.

This chain links TRBV7-3 with TRBJ2-3; D is perhaps TRBD2 (5 bases). V lost 5 bases and J lost 4, with 16 bases in between. Germline assignment: CDR1 SGHTA and CDR2 FQGTGA. The CDR3 spans 15 residues. The CDR3 DNA sequence: TGTGCCAGCAGCCCCGGACCTAGCACCCCAGATACGCAGTATTTT. It specifies CASSPGPSTPDTQYF.

This chain connects TRBV7-9 to TRBJ2-4; D is ambiguous. The J call may be wrong; the DNA end is better matched by TRBJ2-7. CDR1 is SEHNR and CDR2 is FQNEAQ in the germline V gene (reference sequence). This CDR3 is built from 12 residues. CDR3 in amino acids: CASSWKGAEQYF. The CDR3, as DNA: TGTGCCAGCAGCTGGAAGGGCGCCGAGCAGTACTTC.

The DNA for the CDR3 is TGTGCCAGCACGGCGGGGCCCACTAACTATGGCTACACCTTC. Protein sequence: CASTAGPTNYGYTF. The chain combines TRBV2 with TRBJ1-2; tentatively, D is TRBD1 (5 bases). This CDR3 has 14 amino acids. The V gene's germline CDR1 is SNHLY and CDR2 FYNNEI. V lost 7 bases to trimming and J lost 0 bases, with 12 bases between them. The whole variable domain, remainder taken from reference TRBV2 and TRBJ1-2, is EPEVTQTPSHQVTQMGQEVILRCVPISNHLYFYWYRQILGQKVEFLVSFYNNEISEKSEIFDDQFSVERPDGSNFTLKIRSTKLEDSAMYFCASTAGPTNYGYTFGSGTRLTVV.

This chain uses TRBV28 with TRBJ1-5; D is possibly TRBD1 (6 bases). The CDR3 length is 17 residues. CDR1 MDHEN and CDR2 SYDVKM come from the germline V gene. Trimming took 3 bases from V and 6 from J, leaving 21 bases between them. The CDR3 protein is CASSFVRGAVVGQPQHF. The CDR3 DNA reads TGTGCCAGCAGTTTTGTTCGGGGGGCTGTGGTGGGTCAGCCCCAGCATTTT.